The 32 T cell receptor beta chains below come from one sample, sequenced in a study of blood T cells in healthy people across ages. The authors ran a second PCR of 7 to 11 cycles using a sample-barcoded 5' primer and a J-beta primer mix. TCRdb reprocessed the 5' RACE reads via MiXCR and lists one record per CDR3 protein. Of 1.5 million to 2 million distinct CDR3 sequences listed, about two fifths were seen once; the top ten hold more than 20%. The sequencing input was blood. These receptors were collected from a human donor in good health.

Concerning this clonotype: Since no conserved phenylalanine or tryptophan closes the CDR3, a read error is the likely cause. The gene calls are TRBV27 and TRBJ2-4; 8 bases line up with TRBD2. The CDR3 is made up of 15 amino acids. Trimming removed 5 bases from V and 13 bases from J; junction bases left unmatched: 16. The V gene's germline CDR1 is MNHEY and CDR2 SMNVEV (reference sequence). The CDR3 coding sequence is TGTGCCAGCAGTGCGGCCGGGACTAGGCCCCTGGAGCAGTACCTC. This encodes CASSAAGTRPLEQYL.

This clonotype was observed a few times. This sequence joins TRBV7-3 and TRBJ2-3; D is perhaps TRBD1 (6 bases). The CDR3 covers 15 residues. From germline, CDR1 is SGHTA and CDR2 FQGTGA. The ends were cut back, 0 bases at V and 5 bases at J, with 12 bases in the middle. The CDR3 protein is CASSLTRQGKDTQYF. CDR3 DNA: TGTGCCAGCAGCTTAACAAGGCAGGGGAAAGATACGCAGTATTTT. Full variable domain (missing parts from reference TRBV7-3 and TRBJ2-3): GAGVSQTPSNKVTEKGKYVELRCDPISGHTALYWYRQSLGQGPEFLIYFQGTGAADDSGLPNDRFFAVRPEGSVSTLKIQRTERGDSAVYLCASSLTRQGKDTQYFGPGTRLTVL.

The V and J genes are TRBV19 and TRBJ2-7; maybe TRBD2 (5 bases). Looked up from germline, CDR1 is LNHDA and CDR2 is SQIVND (reference sequence). V lost 3 bases and J lost 10, with 13 bases in between. This CDR3 is built from 12 residues. CDR3 DNA: TGTGCCAGTAGTATCCCCCCCGGGGAACAGTACTTC. Encoded protein: CASSIPPGEQYF.

The chain uses TRBV20-1 and TRBJ1-5; D is unresolved. The CDR3 length is 15 residues. Looked up from germline, CDR1 is DFQATT and CDR2 is SNEGSKA (reference sequence). Trimming removed 3 bases at V and 0 bases at J, with 12 bases between. The CDR3 reads CSARAASSSNQPQHF. CDR3 DNA: TGCAGTGCTAGGGCCGCCTCCTCTAGCAATCAGCCCCAGCATTTT.

The chain joins TRBV6-6 to TRBJ1-2; TRBD1 aligns across 7 bases. J lost 2 bases, V lost 4 bases, and 4 bases had no gene match. Per the germline V gene, CDR1 is MNHNY and CDR2 is SVGAGI (reference sequence). CDR3 length: 14 residues. The CDR3 DNA sequence: TGTGCCAGCAGTTCTCCGACAGGGAACTATGGCTACACCTTC. It is translated as CASSSPTGNYGYTF.

The chain uses TRBV7-9 and TRBJ1-2; D perhaps matches TRBD1 (5 bases). The CDR3 length is 14 residues. Germline V gene data show CDR1 as SEHNR and CDR2 as FQNEAQ (reference sequence). V shed 5 bases and J shed 5 bases, with 15 bases lying between them. The CDR3 DNA reads TGTGCCAGCAGCATATTCCGGGACCGGTATGGCTACACCTTC. Translation gives CASSIFRDRYGYTF.

The V and J genes are TRBV27 and TRBJ2-5; 11 bases are shared with TRBD2. CDR3 length: 21 amino acids. V was pared by 5 bases and J by 5 bases, with 25 bases of the junction left unmatched. Germline V CDR1 and CDR2: MNHEY, SMNVEV (reference sequence). The CDR3 is CASSPVPWELAGARGKETQYF. CDR3 DNA sequence: TGTGCCAGCAGTCCGGTCCCGTGGGAACTAGCGGGGGCCCGGGGAAAGGAGACCCAGTACTTC.

This chain joins TRBV4-2 and TRBJ1-2, with 7 bases matching TRBD1. From germline, CDR1 is LGHNA and CDR2 YNFKEQ. After removal of 1 base from V and 3 bases from J, the junction contained 5 bases not matched to a gene. This CDR3 region has 15 residues. CDR3 region: CASSQVTGQDYGYTF. In DNA, the CDR3 is TGTGCCAGCAGCCAAGTAACCGGACAGGACTATGGCTACACCTTC.

The table lists this clonotype with a few counts. The chain is built from TRBV4-1 and TRBJ2-7, with D unresolved. Germline values: CDR1 MGHRA, CDR2 YSYEKL. CDR3 size: 17 residues. V gave up 0 bases and J gave up 1 base, with 16 bases separating them. For the CDR3, the DNA is TGCGCCAGCAGCCAAGATCCGGGCGGCAGTGGATCCTACGAGCAGTACTTC. It is translated as CASSQDPGGSGSYEQYF.

This clonotype was observed a handful of times. CDR3 nucleotides: TGCGCCAGCAGCCCAAATCCGGGGCCCTTAGGGGAGTATTTT. Protein product: CASSPNPGPLGEYF. The chain recombines TRBV4-3 with TRBJ2-3; D assignment may be TRBD1 or TRBD2 (5 bases each). There are 14 residues in the CDR3. Germline V gene sequence: CDR1 LGHNA, CDR2 YSLEER. V was clipped by 4 bases and J by 13 bases, with 21 bases between them.

The J gene is TRBJ2-5, the V gene TRBV11-2; D tentatively reads TRBD1 or TRBD2 (6 bases each). CDR3 size: 17 residues. Trimming stripped 2 bases from V and 1 base from J, with 17 bases between. Germline V lookup: CDR1 SGHAT, CDR2 FQNNGV. In DNA, the CDR3 is TGTGCCAGCAGCTTAATCTACCAAGGGGGGACCCAAGAGACCCAGTACTTC. Translated: CASSLIYQGGTQETQYF.

This rearrangement joins TRBV29-1 to TRBJ1-2, with 11 bases identical to TRBD1. The CDR3 is 14 amino acids. V dropped 8 bases and J dropped 2; count of bases not matched to a gene: 7. Germline V gene lookup returns CDR1 SQVTM and CDR2 ANQGSEA. The CDR3 DNA reads TGCAGCTTCTGGGGACAGGGGGGAAACTATGGCTACACCTTC. Its translation: CSFWGQGGNYGYTF.

The rearrangement joins TRBV6-2 or TRBV6-3 to TRBJ1-2; a weak D match, TRBD1 (6 bases). V lost 5 bases to trimming and J lost 4 bases, with 14 bases between them. In germline, CDR1 is MNHEY, CDR2 SVGEGT. This CDR3 has 14 residues. CDR3 loop: CASSTGIPVYGYTF. CDR3 DNA sequence: TGTGCCAGCAGTACAGGGATCCCGGTCTATGGCTACACCTTC.

A few counts support this clonotype. The V gene is TRBV5-1, the J gene TRBJ1-2; 10 nucleotides line up with TRBD1. Germline-derived CDR1 and CDR2 are SGHRS and YFSETQ. CDR3 length equals 16 residues. V shed 4 bases, J shed 2 bases, and the junction held 8 bases outside the gene matches. The CDR3 loop reads CASSATPGQGNYGYTF. In DNA, the CDR3 is TGCGCCAGCAGCGCGACTCCGGGACAGGGGAACTATGGCTACACCTTC.

V and J are TRBV20-1 and TRBJ1-1, with TRBD1 matching 12 bases. With V trimmed by 7 bases and J by 1 base, 4 bases remained unmatched. Germline values: CDR1 DFQATT, CDR2 SNEGSKA (reference sequence). The CDR3 runs to 14 residues. The CDR3 is CSGDRGLSNTEAFF. DNA for the CDR3: TGCAGTGGGGACAGGGGGCTTTCGAACACTGAAGCTTTCTTT.

The rearrangement joins TRBV7-2 to TRBJ1-1, with D hard to call. Trimming took 7 bases from V and 7 from J, leaving 19 bases between them. CDR3 size: 14 residues. Germline lookup yields CDR1 SGHTA and CDR2 FQGNSA. CDR3 sequence: CASILASRKVEAFF. Here the CDR3 DNA reads TGTGCCAGCATACTGGCCAGCCGAAAAGTTGAAGCTTTCTTT.

This clonotype was seen a few times. V and J are TRBV15 and TRBJ2-7, with D uncertain. CDR1 is LNHNV, CDR2 YYDKDF, per germline (reference sequence). This CDR3 spans 15 amino acids. The germline V and J ends were trimmed by 4 bases and 1 base, with 14 bases remaining between them. CDR3 region: CATSKRRVGSYEQYF. CDR3 DNA sequence: TGTGCCACCAGCAAAAGAAGGGTAGGTTCCTACGAGCAGTACTTC.

The chain couples TRBV28 to TRBJ1-2, with TRBD1 as a possible D gene (5 bases). V gave up 7 bases and J gave up 0 bases, with 18 bases separating them. This CDR3 has 16 residues. In germline, CDR1 is MDHEN, CDR2 SYDVKM. The CDR3 region has the DNA TGTGCCAGCAAACACGACAGTTCGAAAGCTAACTATGGCTACACCTTC. This gives the protein CASKHDSSKANYGYTF.

This clonotype was picked up a small number of times. The rearrangement uses TRBV6-6 and TRBJ1-4, with D hard to call. The V gene's germline CDR1 is MNHNY and CDR2 SVGAGI (reference sequence). CDR3 length: 13 amino acids. Trimming removed 2 bases from V and 8 bases from J, with 9 bases in between. The CDR3 loop is CASSYLTREKLFF. CDR3 nucleotides: TGTGCCAGCAGTTACCTAACCCGGGAAAAACTGTTTTTT.

This clonotype has a handful of counts. The V gene is TRBV19, the J gene TRBJ2-1; no definite D call. V was shortened by 2 bases and J by 10 bases, with 9 bases between the two germline ends. Germline loops: CDR1 LNHDA, CDR2 SQIVND (reference sequence). The CDR3 spans 12 residues. CDR3 sequence: CASSIYREEQFF. The CDR3 DNA reads as TGTGCCAGTAGTATATACAGAGAAGAGCAGTTCTTC.

This clonotype was observed a few times. The chain links TRBV7-2 to TRBJ2-6; D is unclear. From germline, CDR1 is SGHTA and CDR2 FQGNSA. There are 14 residues in the CDR3. The V and J ends lost 3 bases and 4 bases respectively, with 7 bases between them. CDR3 bases: TGTGCCAGCAGCTTGCTTTACGGGGCCAACGTCCTGACTTTC. It codes for CASSLLYGANVLTF.

As concerns this clonotype: At one end, the junction sequence differs from germline, possibly due to a read error. The chain uses TRBV7-6 and TRBJ2-3, with D possibly matching TRBD1 (6 bases). This CDR3 contains 14 residues. CDR1 SGHVS and CDR2 FNYEAQ come from the germline V gene. This chain's CDR3 is CASSFQGPVDTRYF. The CDR3 DNA is TGTGCCAGCAGCTTTCAGGGGCCCGTAGATACGCGGTATTTT.

This chain links TRBV5-1 with TRBJ1-1; D gene ambiguous. V was trimmed by 3 bases and J by 0 bases, leaving 12 bases between them. CDR3 length: 15 residues. The germline gives CDR1 SGHRS, CDR2 YFSETQ. The CDR3 nucleotides are TGCGCCAGCAGCTCCGGCAGCATCATGAACACTGAAGCTTTCTTT. It is translated as CASSSGSIMNTEAFF.

The chain carries TRBV7-8 and TRBJ1-2; the D is unclear. Germline loops: CDR1 SGHVS, CDR2 FQNEAQ. The length of the CDR3 is 14 residues. V was clipped by 0 bases and J by 2 bases, with 7 bases between them. This CDR3 reads CASSLADGNYGYTF. The CDR3 nucleotides are TGTGCCAGCAGCTTAGCTGACGGCAACTATGGCTACACCTTC.

This clonotype showed up just a few times. The rearrangement joins TRBV20-1 to TRBJ1-5; D possibly corresponds to TRBD1 (5 bases). Between the trimmed V and J ends, which lost 1 base and 3 bases, there was a span of 13 bases. The CDR3 extends over 15 amino acids. CDR1 DFQATT and CDR2 SNEGSKA come from the germline V gene (reference sequence). The CDR3 sequence: CSARGQGRDNQPQHF. The CDR3 region has the DNA TGCAGTGCTAGAGGGCAGGGTCGGGACAATCAGCCCCAGCATTTT.

The chain employs TRBV9 and TRBJ2-1, with D perhaps TRBD1 (5 bases). Deletions cut 1 base from V and 2 bases from J, with 10 bases between. The CDR3 is 15 residues long. The germline V gene encodes CDR1 SGDLS and CDR2 YYNGEE. CDR3 amino acids: CASSVSKGTYNEQFF. CDR3 nucleotide sequence: TGTGCCAGCAGCGTATCGAAGGGGACCTACAATGAGCAGTTCTTC.

This clonotype has only a few counts. The chain employs TRBV12-3 or TRBV12-4 and TRBJ2-3, with a tentative D call TRBD1 (6 bases). The CDR3 is 14 amino acids. V gave up 4 bases and J gave up 2 bases, with 10 bases separating them. The DNA for the CDR3 is TGTGCCAGCAGTTGGACAGACCCCACAGATACGCAGTATTTT. It codes for CASSWTDPTDTQYF.

In this sample, this clonotype turned up once. This chain uses TRBV11-3 with TRBJ2-3; D might be TRBD1 (6 bases). Germline CDR1 SGHNT, CDR2 YENEEA. This CDR3 has 17 amino acids. V was pared by 4 bases and J by 1 base, with 18 bases between. The CDR3 DNA reads as TGTGCCAGCAGCTCAAAAAAAACAGGGATCCGCACAGATACGCAGTATTTT. Translating gives CASSSKKTGIRTDTQYF.

This clonotype has a count of ten or more. The chain recombines TRBV4-3 with TRBJ2-7; D may be TRBD2 (7 bases). The germline V gene has CDR1 LGHNA and CDR2 YSLEER. The CDR3 consists of 17 residues. V lost 3 bases and J 5 bases, leaving 23 bases between the germline ends. In nucleotides, the CDR3 is TGCGCCAGCAGCCAGGGCTTTCGGGGGGCCGGAGAGAACGAGCAGTACTTC. Amino acids: CASSQGFRGAGENEQYF.

The table lists this clonotype with a count of one. The CDR3 protein is CASSLLSGDPTDTQYF. For the CDR3, the DNA is TGTGCCAGCAGCTTACTTAGCGGGGACCCCACAGATACGCAGTATTTT. This sequence joins TRBV7-9 and TRBJ2-3; 8 bases match TRBD2. Germline assignment: CDR1 SEHNR and CDR2 FQNEAQ (reference sequence). The length of the CDR3 is 16 residues. J was trimmed by 2 bases and V by 2 bases; bases with no gene match: 6.

The sample holds a few counts of this clonotype. The V and J genes are TRBV29-1 and TRBJ2-5; D ambiguous. The V end was cut by 7 bases, the J end by 7 bases, with 16 bases between. The CDR3 sequence is 12 residues long. Germline CDR1 reads SQVTM; CDR2 reads ANQGSEA. CDR3 sequence reads: CSAGQQKRTQYF. Here the CDR3 DNA reads TGCAGCGCCGGGCAACAGAAGCGGACCCAGTACTTC. Full variable domain (outside the CDR3, taken from reference TRBV29-1 and TRBJ2-5): SAVISQKPSRDICQRGTSLTIQCQVDSQVTMMFWYRQQPGQSLTLIATANQGSEATYESGFVIDKFPISRPNLTFSTLTVSNMSPEDSSIYLCSAGQQKRTQYFGPGTRLLVL.

This clonotype came up many times. The CDR3 nucleotides are TGTGCCAGCAGCTTGTCTGGGGGGGGCTACACCTTC. Amino acids: CASSLSGGGYTF. The rearrangement links TRBV5-6 to TRBJ1-2; D might be TRBD1 (5 bases). In germline, CDR1 is SGHDT, CDR2 YYEEEE. The ends were cut back, 1 base at V and 8 bases at J, with 9 bases in the middle. The CDR3 spans 12 residues.